Below are 11 T cell receptor beta chains sequenced from a single sample in a study of T cells in Graves' hyperthyroidism and ophthalmopathy. Amplified TCR beta CDR3 regions came from RNA transcripts. The HTBI set primed first-round TCR CDR3 RT-PCR. Each CDR3 protein gets one entry after TCRdb re-called the multiplex PCR reads with MiXCR. The repertoire includes approximately 210,000 distinct CDR3 sequences, roughly a sixth of them detected once, and approximately 50% sits in the top ten. Source material: blood. The receptors originated from a man aged 50 or older with Graves' hyperthyroidism.

The sample holds many counts of this clonotype. The CDR3 DNA reads as TGTGCCACCAGTGATTATACAGGGGCTCTAGCTTTCTTT. Residues: CATSDYTGALAFF. The chain joins TRBV24-1 to TRBJ1-1; the match to TRBD1 covers 7 bases. The ends lost 2 bases at V and 10 bases at J; junction bases unmatched: 6. The CDR3 is 13 amino acids. Germline V lookup: CDR1 KGHDR, CDR2 SFDVKD.

This clonotype was observed many times. This sequence joins TRBV5-5 and TRBJ1-1; unclear D gene. V shed 0 bases and J shed 5 bases, with 8 bases lying between them. Germline CDR1 reads SGHKS; CDR2 reads YYEKEE (reference sequence). The CDR3 contains 13 residues. CDR3 protein: CASSLERATEAFF. The DNA of the CDR3 is TGTGCCAGCAGCTTGGAGCGGGCGACTGAAGCTTTCTTT.

Concerning this clonotype itself: It may be a read error: a sequence one base away is much more abundant. The genes are TRBV5-4 and TRBJ2-3; D not certain. The CDR3 has 15 amino acids. Germline V CDR1 and CDR2: SGHNT, YYREEE (reference sequence). The CDR3 sequence: CASSIYAFATDMQYF. CDR3 nucleotide sequence: TGTGCCAGCAGCATCTATGCTTTCGCCACAGATATGCAGTATTTT.

Notes on this clonotype: One end of the junction is discordant with germline, which a read error may explain. As DNA, the CDR3 is TGTGCCAGCAGCCAAGACGTGGGTTTGGAGCCCCAGCATTTT. Protein product: CASSQDVGLEPQHF. J is TRBJ1-5 and V is TRBV4-1, with D uncertain. Germline loops: CDR1 MGHRA, CDR2 YSYEKL. The CDR3 runs 14 residues.

At least ten counts were recorded for this clonotype. V and J are TRBV7-8 and TRBJ1-1; D call uncertain. Germline-derived CDR1 and CDR2 are SGHVS and FQNEAQ. CDR3 length equals 12 residues. Trimming left V 3 bases short and J 1 base short, with 3 bases between. CDR3 in DNA: TGTGCCAGCAGCTTTCCGAACACTGAAGCTTTCTTT. Amino acid sequence: CASSFPNTEAFF.

This clonotype was counted at least ten times. V gene TRBV2 combines with J gene TRBJ1-2; TRBD1 aligns across 8 bases. The CDR3 extends over 13 amino acids. J lost 6 bases, V lost 5 bases, and 5 bases had no gene match. From germline, CDR1 is SNHLY and CDR2 FYNNEI. The DNA for the CDR3 is TGTGCCAGCAGTTCGGACAGGGAGGATGGCTACACCTTC. Amino acid sequence: CASSSDREDGYTF.

The CDR3 sequence is CASSFGSGDGANVLTF. DNA for the CDR3: TGTGCCAGCAGCTTCGGCTCAGGGGATGGGGCCAACGTCCTGACTTTC. V usage is TRBV7-6 and J usage is TRBJ2-6; D may be TRBD1 (6 bases). Deletions cut 3 bases from V and 3 bases from J, with 12 bases between. Germline V gene data show CDR1 as SGHVS and CDR2 as FNYEAQ. This CDR3 is 16 amino acids long.

The V call is TRBV20-1, the J call TRBJ1-2, with a weak D call TRBD1 (5 bases). The CDR3 loop spans 13 amino acids. CDR1 and CDR2 from the germline V gene are DFQATT and SNEGSKA (reference sequence). Trimming stripped 1 base from V and 5 bases from J, with 11 bases between. CDR3 protein: CSARADKFYGYTF. In nucleotides, the CDR3 is TGCAGTGCTAGAGCGGACAAGTTTTATGGCTACACCTTC.

The chain has TRBV11-2 and TRBJ2-1; D unclear. V was pared by 4 bases and J by 2 bases, with 6 bases between. The CDR3 is 13 residues long. Germline V lookup: CDR1 SGHAT, CDR2 FQNNGV. Here the CDR3 reads CASSSTTYNEQFF. DNA for the CDR3: TGTGCCAGCAGCTCGACGACCTACAATGAGCAGTTCTTC.

This clonotype was counted between two and nine times. The CDR3 bases are TGCAGTGCCGGAGCGAACACCGGGGAGCTGTTTTTT. Protein product: CSAGANTGELFF. The chain joins TRBV20-1 to TRBJ2-2; D gene unclear. The germline CDR1 and CDR2 sequences are DFQATT and SNEGSKA (reference sequence). V dropped 6 bases and J dropped 0 bases, with 5 bases sitting between them. The CDR3 contains 12 residues.

The chain links TRBV24-1 to TRBJ2-6; D is unclear. CDR1 and CDR2 (germline): KGHDR, SFDVKD. There are 15 residues in the CDR3. The ends were cut back, 1 base at V and 0 bases at J, with 3 bases in the middle. The CDR3 DNA is TGTGCCACCAGTGATTTCCACTCTGGGGCCAACGTCCTGACTTTC. Translating it yields CATSDFHSGANVLTF.